The following is a T cell receptor beta chain sequence with its context. The data were taken from a study of blood T cell repertoires in COVID-19. Per the original methods: From reference gene primer amplification, estimates of nucleated cell counts were derived. Here immunoSEQ multiplex PCR was the method, and the copy in TCRdb shows in-frame clones only, minus some. The V and J calls and the clone size are those of that table, but D and trimming were determined from the DNA. The sample includes about 360,000 clones, about 87% of them seen just once. The specimen was peripheral blood. The source is a human donor in a cohort sampled during active COVID-19.

The CDR3 region has the DNA TGTGCCAGCACCAAAGCGGGGGGCGGAGATACGCAGTATTTT. Its protein is CASTKAGGGDTQYF. The chain employs TRBV7-2 and TRBJ2-3, with 9 bases lining up with TRBD2. The CDR3 has 14 amino acids. The V gene's germline CDR1 is SGHTA and CDR2 FQGNSA. V shed 7 bases and J 5 bases; nucleotides not matched to a gene: 7.